The rows below give T cell receptor beta chains drawn from one sample of a study of Graves' ophthalmopathy and Graves' hyperthyroidism. TCRdb re-called the multiplex PCR reads with MiXCR, one entry per CDR3 protein. The sample contains over 500,000 distinct CDR3 sequences, 22% of which appear only once. The specimen was peripheral blood. The receptor source for this set is a woman aged 18-35 years with stable Graves' hyperthyroidism. Some clones in this sample may be carry-over from other donors' samples. Both conserved end residues are part of each CDR3. A D gene is named only where the DNA matches it firmly. Expanded clones are given a class, and other clones once, few, many or no size at all.

14 | TRBJ1-5 | NA | NA | TRBV19 | CASAPGPSNQPQHF | TGTGCCAGCGCTCCGGGACCGTCCAATCAGCCCCAGCATTTT
13 | TRBJ1-2 | TRBD1 | NA | TRBV29-1 | CSVGDRALYGYTF | TGCAGCGTTGGGGACAGGGCACTCTATGGCTACACCTTC
13 | TRBJ1-2 | NA | NA | TRBV28 | CASSPSQGLGYTF | TGTGCCAGCAGTCCCTCACAGGGATTGGGCTACACCTTC
14 | TRBJ2-7 | NA | many | TRBV20-1 | CSARGDGSLYEQYF | TGCAGTGCTAGAGGTGACGGAAGTCTCTACGAGCAGTACTTC
15 | TRBJ1-3 | NA | NA | TRBV20-1 | CSARAHQGSGNTIYF | TGCAGTGCTAGGGCCCATCAGGGATCTGGAAACACCATATATTTT
13 | TRBJ1-1 | TRBD1 | NA | TRBV6-1 | CASSVYRGTEAFF | TGTGCCAGCAGTGTCTACAGGGGCACTGAAGCTTTCTTT
18 | TRBJ2-2 | TRBD2 | NA | TRBV6-2/TRBV6-3 | CASSYPTSGGPGAGELFF | TGTGCCAGCAGTTACCCGACTAGCGGGGGCCCCGGGGCCGGGGAGCTGTTTTTT
14 | TRBJ1-1 | TRBD1 | many | TRBV5-1 | CASSSSGGNTEAFF | TGCGCCAGCAGCTCTTCAGGGGGGAACACTGAAGCTTTCTTT
12 | TRBJ1-1 | NA | NA | TRBV6-1 | CASGGPGHPAFF | TGTGCCAGCGGTGGACCCGGGCATCCCGCTTTCTTT
13 | TRBJ1-5 | NA | NA | TRBV2 | CASSARINQPQHF | TGTGCCAGCAGTGCCAGGATCAATCAGCCCCAGCATTTT
13 | TRBJ2-7 | NA | many | TRBV12-3/TRBV12-4 | CASNPTGTYEQYF | TGTGCCAGCAACCCGACCGGAACCTACGAGCAGTACTTC
14 | TRBJ2-2 | NA | many | TRBV25-1 | CASSGTANTGELFF | TGTGCCAGCAGTGGGACAGCGAACACCGGGGAGCTGTTTTTT
17 | TRBJ1-5 | TRBD1 | NA | TRBV28 | CASSFGRGLVGNQPQHF | TGTGCCAGCAGTTTCGGGAGGGGGCTAGTCGGCAATCAGCCCCAGCATTTT
13 | TRBJ1-1 | NA | NA | TRBV6-1 | CASSEETETEAFF | TGTGCCAGCAGTGAGGAGACGGAGACTGAAGCTTTCTTT
14 | TRBJ2-5 | TRBD1 | few | TRBV12-3/TRBV12-4 | CASSRARGRETQYF | TGTGCCAGCAGTCGGGCCAGGGGGCGGGAGACCCAGTACTTC
15 | TRBJ2-2 | TRBD2 | many | TRBV2 | CASSVLAGAIGELFF | TGTGCCAGCAGCGTACTAGCGGGGGCTATCGGGGAGCTGTTTTTT
19 | TRBJ1-5 | NA | many | TRBV6-1 | CASSEYLWDGAYSNQPQHF | TGTGCCAGCAGTGAATACCTCTGGGACGGAGCTTATAGCAATCAGCCCCAGCATTTT
17 | TRBJ2-5 | NA | many | TRBV7-8 | CASSLDRYLVGGETQYF | TGTGCCAGCAGCTTAGACCGGTATCTAGTCGGAGGCGAGACCCAGTACTTC
18 | TRBJ1-3 | NA | NA | TRBV12-3/TRBV12-4 | CASSRRWGQGTPGNTIYF | TGTGCCAGCAGCCGCAGGTGGGGTCAGGGGACGCCCGGAAACACCATATATTTT
15 | TRBJ2-7 | TRBD1 | many | TRBV14 | CASSPDRARSYEQYF | TGTGCCAGCAGCCCGGACAGGGCGAGATCCTACGAGCAGTACTTC
15 | TRBJ1-2 | TRBD1 | NA | TRBV7-2 | CASSLGRTGRYGYTF | TGTGCCAGCAGCTTAGGCCGGACAGGGCGGTATGGCTACACCTTC
13 | TRBJ2-7 | TRBD1 | NA | TRBV7-9 | CASSLRTGAGQYF | TGTGCCAGCAGCTTAAGGACAGGGGCAGGGCAGTACTTC
15 | TRBJ1-5 | NA | NA | TRBV5-8 | CASILERGYNQPQHF | TGTGCCAGCATCTTGGAACGGGGTTACAATCAGCCCCAGCATTTT
15 | TRBJ2-5 | NA | many | TRBV2 | CASSPLLGPRETQYF | TGTGCCAGCAGCCCGCTTCTAGGACCACGAGAGACCCAGTACTTC
12 | TRBJ2-5 | NA | few | TRBV6-1 | CASREVRQTQYF | TGTGCCAGCAGGGAAGTGAGGCAGACCCAGTACTTC
13 | TRBJ2-7 | TRBD2 | many | TRBV5-5 | CASSYAVGGEQYF | TGTGCCAGCAGCTACGCGGTGGGAGGGGAGCAGTACTTC
15 | TRBJ2-7 | TRBD2 | many | TRBV20-1 | CSARGAREEGYEQYF | TGCAGTGCTAGAGGGGCACGGGAGGAAGGTTACGAGCAGTACTTC
15 | TRBJ2-7 | NA | many | TRBV12-3/TRBV12-4 | CASSLAGASAHEQYF | TGTGCCAGCAGTCTGGCTGGGGCTAGCGCCCACGAGCAGTACTTC
13 | TRBJ2-7 | NA | few | TRBV4-1 | CASSRNLETEQYF | TGCGCCAGCAGCCGGAATCTAGAAACCGAGCAGTACTTC
16 | TRBJ1-5 | TRBD1 | many | TRBV27 | CASSLAGGAGNQPQHF | TGTGCCAGCAGTTTAGCAGGGGGCGCGGGCAATCAGCCCCAGCATTTT
13 | TRBJ2-7 | TRBD2 | once | TRBV6-1 | CASSQLAGVPEYF | TGTGCCAGCAGTCAACTAGCGGGGGTCCCGGAGTACTTC
13 | TRBJ1-5 | NA | many | TRBV24-1 | CATTSSSNQPQHF | TGTGCCACCACATCTAGCAGCAATCAGCCCCAGCATTTT
16 | TRBJ2-4 | TRBD2 | many | TRBV11-2 | CASSHPSGSAKNIQYF | TGTGCCAGCAGCCACCCTAGCGGGAGTGCCAAAAACATTCAGTACTTC
13 | TRBJ1-1 | NA | many | TRBV6-1 | CASRVIMNTEAFF | TGTGCCAGCAGAGTCATCATGAACACTGAAGCTTTCTTT
15 | TRBJ1-2 | NA | many | TRBV3-1 | CASSDRREPNYGYTF | TGTGCCAGCAGCGATCGCAGGGAGCCTAACTATGGCTACACCTTC
14 | TRBJ2-7 | NA | few | TRBV27 | CASSSHRVRYEQYF | TGTGCCAGCAGTTCCCACAGGGTACGCTACGAGCAGTACTTC
15 | TRBJ1-1 | NA | NA | TRBV25-1 | CASTSMGGGDTEAFF | TGTGCCAGCACCTCCATGGGGGGCGGGGACACTGAAGCTTTCTTT
14 | TRBJ2-7 | NA | NA | TRBV27 | CASRRETKPYEQYF | TGTGCCAGCCGAAGGGAGACAAAGCCCTACGAGCAGTACTTC
12 | TRBJ1-1 | NA | many | TRBV7-9 | CASSWDSSEAFF | TGTGCCAGCAGCTGGGACTCGTCTGAAGCTTTCTTT
15 | TRBJ1-1 | NA | few | TRBV3-1 | CASSQYWGKNTEALF | TGTGCCAGCAGCCAATATTGGGGGAAGAACACTGAAGCTCTCTTT
14 | TRBJ2-7 | NA | NA | TRBV4-1 | CASSQGPGDYEQYF | TGCGCCAGCAGCCAAGGGCCAGGGGACTACGAGCAGTACTTC
17 | TRBJ1-5 | NA | many | TRBV7-7 | CASSPAQGRNSNQPQHF | TGTGCTAGCAGCCCCGCTCAGGGCAGGAATAGCAATCAGCCCCAGCATTTT
16 | TRBJ2-7 | TRBD1 | many | TRBV12-3/TRBV12-4 | CASSSPFKTGSNEQYF | TGTGCCAGCAGTTCCCCCTTCAAGACAGGGTCCAACGAGCAGTACTTC
12 | TRBJ1-5 | NA | many | TRBV20-1 | CSAPGEGQPQHF | TGCAGTGCTCCGGGGGAGGGTCAGCCCCAGCATTTT
12 | TRBJ1-5 | NA | NA | TRBV12-3/TRBV12-4 | CASKSGKQPQHF | TGTGCCAGCAAGTCAGGGAAACAGCCCCAGCATTTT
15 | TRBJ2-2 | TRBD2 | few | TRBV29-1 | CSVRTSGANTGELFF | TGCAGCGTTAGGACTAGCGGAGCGAACACCGGGGAGCTGTTTTTT
13 | TRBJ1-2 | NA | NA | TRBV6-2/TRBV6-3 | CASSYQGIFGYTF | TGTGCCAGCAGTTACCAGGGGATCTTCGGCTACACCTTC
14 | TRBJ1-3 | NA | NA | TRBV20-1 | CSASAAVSGNTIYF | TGCAGTGCTTCGGCAGCAGTCTCTGGAAACACCATATATTTT
12 | TRBJ2-7 | TRBD1 | NA | TRBV29-1 | CSATGQGNEQYF | TGCAGCGCGACGGGACAGGGAAACGAGCAGTACTTC
14 | TRBJ1-3 | NA | NA | TRBV6-1 | CATKGLISGNTIYF | TGTGCCACCAAGGGTCTCATCTCTGGAAACACCATATATTTT
16 | TRBJ2-4 | NA | many | TRBV6-4 | CASSDSRGGGKNIQYF | TGTGCCAGCAGTGACTCCAGGGGGGGAGGCAAAAACATTCAGTACTTC
16 | TRBJ1-5 | TRBD1 | many | TRBV19 | CASSKQGAGSNQPQHF | TGTGCCAGTAGTAAACAGGGGGCGGGAAGCAATCAGCCCCAGCATTTT
17 | TRBJ1-1 | NA | NA | TRBV20-1 | CSAPEIETVRMNTEAFF | TGCAGTGCCCCAGAGATAGAAACAGTTAGGATGAACACTGAAGCTTTCTTT
13 | TRBJ2-7 | NA | many | TRBV6-2/TRBV6-3 | CASSRTGYVEQYF | TGTGCCAGCAGTCGAACCGGGTACGTCGAGCAGTACTTC